What follows are 8 T cell receptor beta chains derived from one specimen sequenced in a study of T cell responses to AZD1222 COVID-19 vaccine. Generated by immunoSEQ multiplex PCR, the TCRdb table keeps only in-frame clones and is missing some. The sample records about 180,000 clones, over 80% being singletons. Sequences were derived from peripheral blood, sampled 28 days after the second dose of the MenACWY control vaccine. All receptors derive from an adult who received the MenACWY meningococcal vaccine as a control.

The chain recombines TRBV10-1 with TRBJ2-1; 7 nucleotides align to TRBD2. V shed 5 bases and J 4 bases; nucleotides not matched to a gene: 8. The length of the CDR3 is 15 residues. Germline CDR1 is WNHNN and CDR2 is SYGVQD (reference sequence). CDR3 DNA: TGCGCCAGCAGTTCCCTTCCGGGACTATACAATGAGCAGTTCTTC. Its translation is CASSSLPGLYNEQFF.

The CDR3, as DNA: TGTGCCAGCAGCCAAGATCGGCACTTGGGGGGCACTGAAGCTTTCTTT. This encodes CASSQDRHLGGTEAFF. The genes are TRBV3-1 (or the pseudogene TRBV3-2) and TRBJ1-1; perhaps TRBD1 as D (5 bases). CDR1 LGHDT and CDR2 YNNKEL come from the germline V gene (reference sequence). V was clipped by 0 bases and J by 4 bases, with 15 bases between them. The CDR3 has 16 amino acids.

The V and J genes are TRBV4-1 and TRBJ2-7, with 10 bases lining up with TRBD2. The ends lost 2 bases at V and 4 bases at J; junction bases unmatched: 8. In germline, CDR1 is MGHRA, CDR2 YSYEKL. This CDR3 contains 16 residues. In nucleotides, the CDR3 is TGCGCCAGCAGCCAAATCTCTAGCGGGAGCGGGTACGAGCAGTACTTC. Its protein product is CASSQISSGSGYEQYF.

V gene TRBV18 combines with J gene TRBJ1-4; 11 nucleotides line up with TRBD1. This CDR3 spans 17 amino acids. V dropped 0 bases and J dropped 0; count of bases not matched to a gene: 0. Germline V CDR1 and CDR2: KGHSH, LQKENI. The chain's CDR3 is CASSPPGQGATNEKLFF. In DNA form, the CDR3 reads TGTGCCAGCTCACCACCGGGACAGGGGGCAACTAATGAAAAACTGTTTTTT.

This chain connects TRBV10-3 to TRBJ2-7, with D perhaps matching TRBD2 (5 bases). The CDR3 runs 15 residues. Deletions cut 1 base from V and 2 bases from J, with 12 bases between. Germline lookup yields CDR1 ENHRY and CDR2 SYGVKD. The CDR3 nucleotides are TGTGCCATCAGTGAGTTCGTGACTACCGCCTACGAGCAGTACTTC. Residues: CAISEFVTTAYEQYF.

The sample holds one count of this clone. The junction differs from germline at one of its ends, possibly a read error. V usage is TRBV19 and J usage is TRBJ1-4; D gene unclear. The CDR3 extends over 15 amino acids. The germline gives CDR1 LNHDA, CDR2 SQIVND (reference sequence). The CDR3 loop reads CASNIGGATNEKLFF. As DNA, the CDR3 is TGTGCCAGTAATATAGGTGGTGCAACTAATGAAAAACTGTTTTTT.

The rearrangement uses TRBV19 and TRBJ1-2, with D unclear. V lost 7 bases, J lost 8 bases, and 11 bases lay in between. CDR1 is LNHDA and CDR2 is SQIVND in the germline V gene (reference sequence). The CDR3 sequence is 11 residues long. CDR3: CASNDARGYTF. Written as DNA, the CDR3 is TGTGCCAGTAACGACGCTAGGGGCTACACCTTC.

The rearrangement links TRBV4-2 to TRBJ1-2; TRBD1 is a possible D gene (5 bases). Germline loops: CDR1 LGHNA, CDR2 YNFKEQ. The length of the CDR3 is 15 residues. V dropped 1 base and J dropped 2 bases, with 11 bases sitting between them. The CDR3, as DNA: TGTGCCAGCAGCCAAGCCGGACATTTAAACTATGGCTACACCTTC. Its protein is CASSQAGHLNYGYTF.